These 3 T cell receptor beta chains were sequenced from one sample in a study of blood T cell repertoires in COVID-19. Libraries were prepared by immunoSEQ multiplex PCR; TCRdb keeps only in-frame clonotypes and omits some of them. The table shows 12,000 or so clones, with around 83% occurring only once. Sequencing input: peripheral blood. Receptors originate from a human donor in a cohort sampled during active COVID-19.

The chain links TRBV29-1 to TRBJ2-3, with D perhaps matching TRBD2 (6 bases). The length of the CDR3 is 18 residues. Per the germline V gene, CDR1 is SQVTM and CDR2 is ANQGSEA. V was shortened by 4 bases and J by 0 bases, with 23 bases between the two germline ends. The CDR3 sequence is CSVVGGGTGSSSTDTQYF. The CDR3 nucleotides read TGCAGCGTTGTTGGAGGCGGGACGGGGAGTTCTAGCACAGATACGCAGTATTTT.

The V call is TRBV6-5, the J call TRBJ1-6, with 10 nucleotides matching TRBD1. V shed 7 bases and J 10 bases; nucleotides not matched to a gene: 4. There are 13 residues in the CDR3. The germline CDR1 and CDR2 sequences are MNHEY and SVGAGI. The CDR3 loop reads CASTDRGQSPLHF. As DNA, the CDR3 is TGTGCCAGCACCGACAGGGGGCAGTCACCCCTCCACTTT.

This chain links TRBV30 with TRBJ2-3, with no clear D. Trimming stripped 2 bases from V and 11 bases from J, with 11 bases between. From germline, CDR1 is GTSNPN and CDR2 SVGIG (reference sequence). This CDR3 is built from 11 residues. CDR3 coding DNA: TGTGCCTGGAGTTCAGGCGCAGGGCAGTATTTT. Translation gives CAWSSGAGQYF.